These 19 T cell receptor beta chains came from one sample sequenced in a study of a mutant IDH1 vaccine in newly diagnosed glioma. TCRdb keeps only in-frame clones here, not all; method: immunoSEQ multiplex PCR. This sample yields roughly 35,000 clones, of which approximately 90% are seen a single time; around 5% belongs to the top ten. Time point denoted: baseline, week 1 (first vaccination visit). Treatment specified: pre-vaccination baseline after standard-of-care therapy. The specimen comprised PBMCs, sampled from a glioma patient treated with radiotherapy, temozolomide or both. Receptors originate from a woman aged 40 to 50 with glioma.

The chain has TRBV27 and TRBJ1-2; 8 bases align to TRBD1. J was trimmed by 0 bases and V by 5 bases; bases with no gene match: 2. This CDR3 is built from 14 residues. Germline CDR1 and CDR2: MNHEY and SMNVEV (reference sequence). The CDR3 region is CASSPQGANYGYTF. CDR3 sequence (DNA): TGTGCCAGCAGTCCACAGGGGGCTAACTATGGCTACACCTTC.

V gene TRBV5-1 combines with J gene TRBJ2-2; 11 positions agree with TRBD2. The J segment lost 8 bases and the V segment lost 0 bases, leaving 6 bases of the junction unmatched. This CDR3 region has 16 residues. Germline V gene data show CDR1 as SGHRS and CDR2 as YFSETQ. CDR3 bases: TGCGCCAGCAGCTTGGGACTAGCGGGGCCACCGGGGGAGCTGTTTTTT. Amino acids: CASSLGLAGPPGELFF.

V is TRBV6-1 and J is TRBJ2-1; 10 nucleotides agree with TRBD1. The CDR3 is 15 amino acids. The ends lost 6 bases at V and 9 bases at J; junction bases unmatched: 11. In germline, CDR1 is MNHNS, CDR2 SASEGT. CDR3 nucleotides: TGTGCCAGCAGGCCCGGGACAGGGGAAGGGGGTGAGCAGTTCTTC. Translating gives CASRPGTGEGGEQFF.

This clone has just one count. This chain connects TRBV18 to TRBJ1-1, with D tentatively TRBD1 (5 bases). There are 15 residues in the CDR3. Trimming stripped 5 bases from V and 0 bases from J, with 13 bases between. CDR1 KGHSH and CDR2 LQKENI come from the germline V gene. The CDR3 reads CASSLMGRMNTEAFF. As DNA, the CDR3 is TGTGCCAGCTCATTAATGGGGCGCATGAACACTGAAGCTTTCTTT.

V and J are TRBV5-1 and TRBJ2-2, with TRBD2 as a possible D gene (6 bases). The CDR3 runs to 17 residues. V was pared by 2 bases and J by 2 bases, with 16 bases between. Germline lookup yields CDR1 SGHRS and CDR2 YFSETQ. This chain's CDR3 is CASSLGGARPNTGELFF. Written as DNA, the CDR3 is TGCGCCAGCAGCTTAGGAGGGGCTAGGCCTAACACCGGGGAGCTGTTTTTT.

J is TRBJ2-6 and V is TRBV5-1, with D hard to call. CDR1 and CDR2 (germline): SGHRS, YFSETQ. The CDR3 is 18 residues long. Trimming left V 3 bases short and J 0 bases short, with 16 bases between. DNA for the CDR3: TGCGCCAGCAGCTGGGAAGGGCGGCGTACCTCTGGGGCCAACGTCCTGACTTTC. It encodes CASSWEGRRTSGANVLTF.

CDR3 coding DNA: TGCGCCAGCAGCCAAGCGGACAGGGTTAACACTGAAGCTTTCTTT. It is translated as CASSQADRVNTEAFF. The chain links TRBV4-1 to TRBJ1-1, with 8 bases identical to TRBD1. The CDR3 sequence is 15 residues long. V gave up 1 base and J gave up 2 bases; unmatched junction bases: 3. CDR1 and CDR2 from the germline V gene are MGHRA and YSYEKL.

The chain links TRBV6-4 to TRBJ2-2, with D perhaps TRBD1 (6 bases). This CDR3 comprises 14 residues. The germline gives CDR1 MRHNA, CDR2 SNTAGT. Deletions cut 7 bases from V and 0 bases from J, with 9 bases between. CDR3 region: CASKTGPNTGELFF. In DNA, the CDR3 is TGTGCCAGCAAAACAGGGCCGAACACCGGGGAGCTGTTTTTT.

This chain uses TRBV5-1 with TRBJ1-6; D is perhaps TRBD1 (5 bases). The V and J ends lost 3 bases and 5 bases respectively, with 6 bases between them. CDR3 length equals 13 residues. Germline-derived CDR1 and CDR2 are SGHRS and YFSETQ. The CDR3 region has the DNA TGCGCCAGCAGCTCGGGGGATAATTCACCCCTCCACTTT. Its translation is CASSSGDNSPLHF.

This chain joins TRBV7-2 and TRBJ2-5; no clear D. This CDR3 is 13 amino acids long. Trimming took off 2 bases at V and 4 bases at J, with 8 bases between the two ends. Germline CDR1 reads SGHTA; CDR2 reads FQGNSA. CDR3 DNA sequence: TGTGCCAGCAGCTTAACAAGGGTAGAGACCCAGTACTTC. Translated: CASSLTRVETQYF.

This sequence joins TRBV5-1 and TRBJ1-2; 8 positions agree with TRBD1. Losses at the gene ends were 4 bases for V and 4 bases for J; bases not matched to a gene: 15. Germline loops: CDR1 SGHRS, CDR2 YFSETQ. The CDR3 length is 17 residues. As DNA, the CDR3 is TGCGCCAGCAGCCAATCGACAGGGGCCCTGGGGGTCTATGGCTACACCTTC. Protein: CASSQSTGALGVYGYTF.

V is TRBV29-1 and J is TRBJ1-5; D gene unclear. CDR3 length: 13 amino acids. The germline V gene encodes CDR1 SQVTM and CDR2 ANQGSEA. V gave up 4 bases and J gave up 3 bases, with 10 bases separating them. CDR3 residues: CSVAREPNQPQHF. CDR3 DNA: TGCAGCGTTGCTAGGGAACCCAATCAGCCCCAGCATTTT. Together with reference TRBV29-1 and TRBJ1-5, the CDR3 gives the full variable domain: SAVISQKPSRDICQRGTSLTIQCQVDSQVTMMFWYRQQPGQSLTLIATANQGSEATYESGFVIDKFPISRPNLTFSTLTVSNMSPEDSSIYLCSVAREPNQPQHFGDGTRLSIL.

This clone was found a few times. V and J are TRBV28 and TRBJ2-3; 7 positions agree with TRBD2. This CDR3 contains 15 residues. Germline CDR1 is MDHEN and CDR2 is SYDVKM. J lost 3 bases, V lost 6 bases, and 9 bases had no gene match. This CDR3 is CASSSGGRGTDTQYF. CDR3 nucleotides: TGTGCCAGCAGCAGCGGAGGGAGGGGAACAGATACGCAGTATTTT.

The chain links TRBV29-1 to TRBJ2-5; 8 bases fit TRBD2. CDR1 is SQVTM and CDR2 is ANQGSEA in the germline V gene. CDR3 size: 14 residues. Trimming cost V 2 bases and J 4 bases; bases outside gene matches: 6. CDR3 residues: CSVESAGDLETQYF. The CDR3 nucleotides are TGCAGCGTTGAATCAGCGGGAGATTTAGAGACCCAGTACTTC.

The chain employs TRBV5-4 and TRBJ2-7, with D perhaps TRBD2 (6 bases). V was pared by 5 bases and J by 0 bases, with 15 bases between. Germline CDR1 SGHNT, CDR2 YYREEE (reference sequence). CDR3 length: 15 residues. For the CDR3, the DNA is TGTGCCAGCAGTAGTACCGGGAGAAGCTCCTACGAGCAGTACTTC. This sequence encodes CASSSTGRSSYEQYF. Combining the CDR3 with reference TRBV5-4 and TRBJ2-7 gives the whole variable domain ETGVTQSPTHLIKTRGQQVTLRCSSQSGHNTVSWYQQALGQGPQFIFQYYREEENGRGNFPPRFSGLQFPNYSSELNVNALELDDSALYLCASSSTGRSSYEQYFGPGTRLTVT.

The V and J genes are TRBV4-2 and TRBJ1-5; 7 bases line up with TRBD1. The CDR3 is 16 residues long. Per the germline V gene, CDR1 is LGHNA and CDR2 is YNFKEQ. Unmatched junction bases numbered 6, after V lost 0 bases and J lost 4 bases. The DNA for the CDR3 is TGTGCCAGCAGCCAAGAACAGGGGCCAGGGAATCAGCCCCAGCATTTT. It yields the protein CASSQEQGPGNQPQHF.

This clone was seen only once. Other nucleotide sequences from this sample produce the same CDR3. The genes are TRBV19 and TRBJ1-5; 8 bases map to TRBD1. With 3 bases clipped from V and 3 bases from J, the junction kept 4 bases outside the gene matches. In germline, CDR1 is LNHDA, CDR2 SQIVND (reference sequence). This CDR3 region has 15 residues. The CDR3 spells CASSIDRGSNQPQHF. Here the CDR3 DNA reads TGTGCCAGTAGTATCGACAGGGGCTCCAATCAGCCCCAGCATTTT.

The chain employs TRBV2 and TRBJ1-2; D is unresolved. CDR1 is SNHLY and CDR2 is FYNNEI in the germline V gene. V lost 5 bases and J lost 8, with 15 bases in between. This CDR3 has 13 amino acids. The CDR3 spells CASSTERVSGYTF. DNA for the CDR3: TGTGCCAGCAGTACTGAAAGGGTATCCGGCTACACCTTC. Full variable domain (outside the CDR3, taken from reference TRBV2 and TRBJ1-2): EPEVTQTPSHQVTQMGQEVILRCVPISNHLYFYWYRQILGQKVEFLVSFYNNEISEKSEIFDDQFSVERPDGSNFTLKIRSTKLEDSAMYFCASSTERVSGYTFGSGTRLTVV.

The rearrangement links TRBV25-1 to TRBJ2-7; TRBD1 is a possible D gene (6 bases). CDR3 length: 16 residues. Germline V lookup: CDR1 MGHDK, CDR2 SYGVNS. V was pared by 0 bases and J by 7 bases, with 19 bases between. The DNA for the CDR3 is TGTGCCAGCAGTGAATATAAGGTGGGGGCAAGACAGGAGCAGTACTTC. This encodes CASSEYKVGARQEQYF.